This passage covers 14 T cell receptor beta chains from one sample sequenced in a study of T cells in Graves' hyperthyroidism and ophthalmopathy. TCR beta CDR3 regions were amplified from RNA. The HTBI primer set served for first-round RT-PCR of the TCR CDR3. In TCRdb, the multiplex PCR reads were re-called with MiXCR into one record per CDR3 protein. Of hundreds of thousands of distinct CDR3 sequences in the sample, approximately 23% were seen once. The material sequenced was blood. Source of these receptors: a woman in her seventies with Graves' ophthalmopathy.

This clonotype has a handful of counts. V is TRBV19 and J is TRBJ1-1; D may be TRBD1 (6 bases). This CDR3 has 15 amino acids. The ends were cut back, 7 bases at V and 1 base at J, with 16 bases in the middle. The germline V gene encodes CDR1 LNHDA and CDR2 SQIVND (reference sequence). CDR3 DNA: TGTGCCAGTAACTCGCCGGGACACAGGAACACTGAAGCTTTCTTT. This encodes CASNSPGHRNTEAFF.

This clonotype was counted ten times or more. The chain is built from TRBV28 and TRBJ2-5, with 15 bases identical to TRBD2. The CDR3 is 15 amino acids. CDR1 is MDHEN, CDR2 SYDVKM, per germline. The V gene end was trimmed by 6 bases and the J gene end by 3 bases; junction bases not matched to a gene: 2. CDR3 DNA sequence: TGTGCCAGCAGGTGGACTAGCGGGAGGGAAGAGACCCAGTACTTC. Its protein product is CASRWTSGREETQYF.

CDR3: CAWRGDMNTGELFF. In nucleotides, the CDR3 is TGTGCCTGGAGGGGGGACATGAACACCGGGGAGCTGTTTTTT. This sequence joins TRBV30 and TRBJ2-2; maybe TRBD1 (6 bases). The V and J ends lost 3 bases and 1 base respectively, with 9 bases between them. Per the germline V gene, CDR1 is GTSNPN and CDR2 is SVGIG (reference sequence). The CDR3 runs 14 residues.

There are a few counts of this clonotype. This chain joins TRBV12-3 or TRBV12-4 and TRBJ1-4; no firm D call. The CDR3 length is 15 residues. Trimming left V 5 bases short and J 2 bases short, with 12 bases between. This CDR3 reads CASSPLVATNEKLFF. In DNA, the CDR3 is TGTGCCAGCAGTCCGCTGGTGGCTACTAATGAAAAACTGTTTTTT.

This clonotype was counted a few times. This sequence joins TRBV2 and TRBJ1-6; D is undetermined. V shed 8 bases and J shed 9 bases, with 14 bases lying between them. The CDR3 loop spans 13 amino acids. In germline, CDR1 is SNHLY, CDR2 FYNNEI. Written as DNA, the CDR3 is TGTGCCAGCGGAGGCGACGGTGGTTCACCCCTCCACTTT. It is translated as CASGGDGGSPLHF.

In DNA, the CDR3 is TGTGCCAGCAGCCAAGAGGGAGCGACAGATACGCAGTATTTT. Protein sequence: CASSQEGATDTQYF. The gene calls are TRBV28 and TRBJ2-3, with D perhaps TRBD2 (5 bases). The CDR3 loop spans 14 amino acids. Trimming removed 6 bases from V and 3 bases from J, with 13 bases in between. Germline V gene data show CDR1 as MDHEN and CDR2 as SYDVKM.

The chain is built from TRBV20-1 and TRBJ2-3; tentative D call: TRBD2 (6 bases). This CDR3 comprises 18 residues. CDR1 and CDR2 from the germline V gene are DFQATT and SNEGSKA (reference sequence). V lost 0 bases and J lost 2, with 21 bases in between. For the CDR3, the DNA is TGCAGTGCTAGAGATCCGCATTGGTCCAGCGGGCCCACAGATACGCAGTATTTT. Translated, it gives CSARDPHWSSGPTDTQYF.

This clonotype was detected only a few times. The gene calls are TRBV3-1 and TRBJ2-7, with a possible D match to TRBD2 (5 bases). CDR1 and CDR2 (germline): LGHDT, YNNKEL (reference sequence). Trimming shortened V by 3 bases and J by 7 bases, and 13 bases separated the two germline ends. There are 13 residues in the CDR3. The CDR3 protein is CASSQTTTMEQYF. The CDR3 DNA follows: TGTGCCAGCAGCCAGACTACTACGATGGAGCAGTACTTC.

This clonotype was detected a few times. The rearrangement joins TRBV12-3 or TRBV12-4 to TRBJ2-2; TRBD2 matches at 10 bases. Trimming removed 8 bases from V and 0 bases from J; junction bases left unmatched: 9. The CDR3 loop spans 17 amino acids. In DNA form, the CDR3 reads TGTGCCAGCCGGACTAGCGGAGGTTATGCGAACACCGGGGAGCTGTTTTTT. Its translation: CASRTSGGYANTGELFF.

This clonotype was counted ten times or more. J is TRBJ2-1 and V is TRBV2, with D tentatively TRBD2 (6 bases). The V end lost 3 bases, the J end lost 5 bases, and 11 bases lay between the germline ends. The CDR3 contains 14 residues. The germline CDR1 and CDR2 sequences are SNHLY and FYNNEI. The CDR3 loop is CASSEQGGNNEQFF. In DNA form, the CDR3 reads TGTGCCAGCAGTGAGCAGGGAGGTAACAATGAGCAGTTCTTC.

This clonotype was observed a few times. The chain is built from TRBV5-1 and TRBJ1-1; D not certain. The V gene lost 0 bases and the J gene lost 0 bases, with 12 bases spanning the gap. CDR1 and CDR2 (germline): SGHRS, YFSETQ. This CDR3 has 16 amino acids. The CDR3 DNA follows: TGCGCCAGCAGCTTGGAAGGTGGTTACATGAACACTGAAGCTTTCTTT. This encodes CASSLEGGYMNTEAFF.

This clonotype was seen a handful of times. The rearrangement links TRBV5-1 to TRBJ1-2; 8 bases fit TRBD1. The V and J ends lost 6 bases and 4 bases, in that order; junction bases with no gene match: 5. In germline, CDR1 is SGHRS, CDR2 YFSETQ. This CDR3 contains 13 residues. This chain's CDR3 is CASKTGAIYGYTF. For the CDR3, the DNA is TGCGCCAGCAAGACAGGGGCGATCTATGGCTACACCTTC.

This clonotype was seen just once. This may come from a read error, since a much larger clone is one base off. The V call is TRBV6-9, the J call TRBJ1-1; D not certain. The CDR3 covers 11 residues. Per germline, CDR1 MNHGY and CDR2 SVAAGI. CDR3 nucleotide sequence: TGTGCCGGCAGTTCTACGGGAACGGCTTTCTTT. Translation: CAGSSTGTAFF.

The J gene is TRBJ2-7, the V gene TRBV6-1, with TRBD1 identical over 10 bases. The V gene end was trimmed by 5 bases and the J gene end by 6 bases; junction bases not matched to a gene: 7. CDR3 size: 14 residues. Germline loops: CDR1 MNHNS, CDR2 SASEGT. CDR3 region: CASSPGTGEGEQYF. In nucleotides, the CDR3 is TGTGCCAGCAGTCCCGGGACAGGGGAAGGCGAGCAGTACTTC.